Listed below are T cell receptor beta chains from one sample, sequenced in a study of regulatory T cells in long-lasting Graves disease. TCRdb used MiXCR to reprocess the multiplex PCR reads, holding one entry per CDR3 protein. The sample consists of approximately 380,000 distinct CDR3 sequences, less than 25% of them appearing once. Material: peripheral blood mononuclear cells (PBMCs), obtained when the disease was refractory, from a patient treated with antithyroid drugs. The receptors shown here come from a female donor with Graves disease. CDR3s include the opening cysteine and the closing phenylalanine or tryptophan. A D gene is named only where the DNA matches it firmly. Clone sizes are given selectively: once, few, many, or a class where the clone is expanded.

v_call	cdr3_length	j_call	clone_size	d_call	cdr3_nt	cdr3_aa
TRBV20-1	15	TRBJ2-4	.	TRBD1	TGCAGTGCCAGAGCTGACAGACAGGGAAAAAACATTCAGTACTTC	CSARADRQGKNIQYF
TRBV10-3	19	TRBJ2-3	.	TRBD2	TGTGCCATCAGTGAGCCCGCCCCGGGACTAGCGGGGAACACAGATACGCAGTATTTT	CAISEPAPGLAGNTDTQYF
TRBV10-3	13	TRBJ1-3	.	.	TGTGCCATCAGTGAAGGGTTTGGAAACACCATATATTTT	CAISEGFGNTIYF
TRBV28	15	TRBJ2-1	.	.	TGTGCCAGCAGTACACCTTCCGGGACTCACAATGAGCAGTTCTTC	CASSTPSGTHNEQFF
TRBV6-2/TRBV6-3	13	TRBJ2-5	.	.	TGTGCCAGCAAACCGGGGATTTTGGAGACCCAGTACTTC	CASKPGILETQYF
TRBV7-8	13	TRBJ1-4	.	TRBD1	TGTGCCAGCAGCCGGGGACAGCCTGAAAAACTGTTTTTT	CASSRGQPEKLFF
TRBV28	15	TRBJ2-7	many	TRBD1	TGTGCCAGCAGTAGTCCGGGACAGTCATCCTACGAGCAGTACTTC	CASSSPGQSSYEQYF
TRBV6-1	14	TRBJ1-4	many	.	TGTGCCAGCAGTGAAGGGGGAACTAATGAAAAACTGTTTTTT	CASSEGGTNEKLFF
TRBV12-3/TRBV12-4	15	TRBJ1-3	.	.	TGTGCCAGCAGTTTGTTCGGGTTCTCTGGAAACACCATATATTTT	CASSLFGFSGNTIYF
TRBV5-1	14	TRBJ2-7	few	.	TGCGCCAGCAGCCAACAGGACGGCTCCTACGAGCAGTACTTC	CASSQQDGSYEQYF
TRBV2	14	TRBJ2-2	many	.	TGTGCCAGCAGGCCGGGGCTTGGCACCGGGGAGCTGTTTTTT	CASRPGLGTGELFF
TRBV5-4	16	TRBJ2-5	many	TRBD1	TGTGCCAGCAGCATCCCGCGGACAGGGGGCCTAGAGACCCAGTACTTC	CASSIPRTGGLETQYF
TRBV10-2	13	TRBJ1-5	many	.	TGCGCCAGCAGTTTCGGCAGGGAGCAGCCCCAGCATTTT	CASSFGREQPQHF
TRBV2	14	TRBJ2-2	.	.	TGTGCCAGCGGTGCTTACAGGAACACCGGGGAGCTGTTTTTT	CASGAYRNTGELFF
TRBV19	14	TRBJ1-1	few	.	TGTGCCAGTAACCTGGGGCACCAGAACACTGAAGCTTTCTTT	CASNLGHQNTEAFF
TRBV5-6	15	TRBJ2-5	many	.	TGTGCCAGCAGCGGCCGGGACAAGTACATTATGGCCCAGTACTTC	CASSGRDKYIMAQYF
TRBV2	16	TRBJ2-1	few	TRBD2	TGTGCCAGCAGTTCCCGGACTAGCGGGAGTATGAATGAGCAGTTCTTC	CASSSRTSGSMNEQFF
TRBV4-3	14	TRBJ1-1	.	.	TGCGCCAGCAGCCAAGACACATCCTCTACTGAAGCTTTCTTT	CASSQDTSSTEAFF
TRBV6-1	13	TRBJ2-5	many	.	TGTGCCAGCAGTGAAGGCCTGCAAGAGACCCAGTACTTC	CASSEGLQETQYF
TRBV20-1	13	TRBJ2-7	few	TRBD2	TGCAGTGCTGTAGCGGGAGGCCTGAACGAGCAGTACTTC	CSAVAGGLNEQYF
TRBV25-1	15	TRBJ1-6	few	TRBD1	TGTGCCAGCAGTCAAAGACAGGGAATTAATTCACCCCTCCACTTT	CASSQRQGINSPLHF
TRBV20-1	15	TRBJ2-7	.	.	TGCAGTGCTAGGAACGGGAAACTACCGGACTACGAGCAGTACTTC	CSARNGKLPDYEQYF
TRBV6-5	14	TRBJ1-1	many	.	TGTGCCAGCAGTTCGGTGAGAATGAACACTGAAGCTTTCTTT	CASSSVRMNTEAFF
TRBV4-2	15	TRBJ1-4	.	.	TGTGCCAGCAGCCTCCTTCAGGATCCGGGGGAAAAACTGTTTTTT	CASSLLQDPGEKLFF
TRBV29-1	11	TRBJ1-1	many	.	TGCAGCCACACGAAGGGCTCTGAAGCTTTCTTT	CSHTKGSEAFF
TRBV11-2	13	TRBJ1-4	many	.	TGTGCCAGCAGCACCCGGTGGGATGAAAAACTGTTTTTT	CASSTRWDEKLFF
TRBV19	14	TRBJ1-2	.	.	TGTGCCAGTAGTCTCCGGACGGCCAACTATGGCTACACCTTC	CASSLRTANYGYTF